The 26 T cell receptor beta chains reported below all come from one sample, sequenced in a study of identical twins (dated by TCRdb to the mid-2010s). Library construction relied on 5' RACE. The data were produced on an Illumina HiSeq 2000. Through fastp at Q25 and MiXCR, TCRdb rebuilt clones from the public reads, retaining in-frame beta chains. Each entry merges the rows of one CDR3 protein and shows their most common DNA and genes. Recorded for this sample are hundreds of thousands of distinct CDR3 sequences; more than 20% of them occurred a single time. Around 0.5% of the sample is in the top ten clones. These same data were also listed under a study on yellow fever vaccine responses in identical twins.

Sequenced: CD4+ T cells sorted from blood. The receptors here all came from a woman between 18 and 29 years old in good health.

The gene calls are TRBV18 and TRBJ2-3; D might be TRBD1 (6 bases). The CDR3 has 15 residues. CDR1 is KGHSH, CDR2 LQKENI, per germline. The V and J ends lost 3 bases and 1 base respectively, with 11 bases between them. CDR3 region: CASSPGQYGTDTQYF. CDR3 sequence (DNA): TGTGCCAGCTCACCTGGACAGTACGGCACAGATACGCAGTATTTT.

The rearrangement links TRBV6-5 to TRBJ1-4; tentative D call: TRBD1 (6 bases). The CDR3 is 17 amino acids. Germline assignment: CDR1 MNHEY and CDR2 SVGAGI. Trimming took off 0 bases at V and 10 bases at J, with 21 bases between the two ends. CDR3 loop: CASSYSPMGAVLRKLFF. CDR3 DNA sequence: TGTGCCAGCAGTTACTCCCCCATGGGGGCGGTTTTGCGAAAACTGTTTTTT.

J is TRBJ2-1 and V is TRBV4-1, with TRBD2 matching over 10 bases. Trimming took 1 base from V and 0 from J; bases not matched to a gene: 9. This CDR3 is 19 amino acids long. CDR1 and CDR2 from the germline V gene are MGHRA and YSYEKL. This chain's CDR3 is CASSQVVSGRLHSYNEQFF. In nucleotides, the CDR3 is TGCGCCAGCAGCCAAGTTGTTAGCGGGAGGCTACACTCCTACAATGAGCAGTTCTTC.

This clonotype has just a few counts. The chain joins TRBV10-3 to TRBJ2-3, with no clear D. Per germline, CDR1 ENHRY and CDR2 SYGVKD. There are 12 residues in the CDR3. V dropped 4 bases and J dropped 7 bases, with 9 bases sitting between them. The CDR3 region is CAISVSEYTQYF. CDR3 DNA: TGTGCCATCAGTGTCTCGGAGTATACGCAGTATTTT.

J is TRBJ2-1 and V is TRBV7-3; 11 bases line up with TRBD2. Germline values: CDR1 SGHTA, CDR2 FQGTGA. The length of the CDR3 is 15 residues. Unmatched junction bases numbered 5, after V lost 1 base and J lost 9 bases. The CDR3 spells CASSLIAGGPSEQFF. The CDR3 bases are TGTGCCAGCAGCTTAATAGCGGGAGGGCCTAGTGAGCAGTTCTTC.

This rearrangement joins TRBV2 to TRBJ1-4; tentatively, D is TRBD1 (6 bases). Trimming took 4 bases from V and 3 from J, leaving 12 bases between them. This CDR3 contains 15 residues. CDR1 is SNHLY, CDR2 FYNNEI, per germline. CDR3 bases: TGTGCCAGCAGTGGGACAGCGGAGCCTAATGAAAAACTGTTTTTT. This gives the protein CASSGTAEPNEKLFF.

The chain joins TRBV7-9 to TRBJ1-4; D might be TRBD1 (6 bases). Looked up from germline, CDR1 is SEHNR and CDR2 is FQNEAQ (reference sequence). Trimming stripped 5 bases from V and 8 bases from J, with 12 bases between. CDR3 size: 13 residues. CDR3 sequence reads: CASSRLQGEKLFF. The CDR3 coding sequence is TGTGCCAGCAGCCGCCTGCAGGGGGAAAAACTGTTTTTT.

The chain joins TRBV12-3 or TRBV12-4 to TRBJ1-2; D not certain. The CDR3 extends over 12 amino acids. V gave up 6 bases and J gave up 8 bases, with 13 bases separating them. The CDR3 region has the DNA TGTGCCAGCAGCCCCACAGTTGCCGGCTACACCTTC. Amino acid sequence: CASSPTVAGYTF.

This clonotype has just a few counts. The rearrangement links TRBV18 to TRBJ2-2; D ambiguous. This CDR3 is 16 amino acids long. V lost 2 bases and J lost 1, with 11 bases in between. The germline V gene has CDR1 KGHSH and CDR2 LQKENI. The CDR3 coding sequence is TGTGCCAGCTCACCAATCGGCAGGATGAACACCGGGGAGCTGTTTTTT. This encodes CASSPIGRMNTGELFF.

This chain uses TRBV24-1 with TRBJ2-1; D tentatively reads TRBD1 or TRBD2 (5 bases each). V was pared by 3 bases and J by 6 bases, with 23 bases between. There are 18 residues in the CDR3. CDR1 KGHDR and CDR2 SFDVKD come from the germline V gene. CDR3 region: CATSDPPGQESKFNEQFF. CDR3 bases: TGTGCCACCAGTGATCCCCCGGGGCAGGAATCGAAGTTCAATGAGCAGTTCTTC.

A few counts support this clonotype. The V and J genes are TRBV19 and TRBJ1-5; no clear D. This CDR3 contains 15 residues. Germline-derived CDR1 and CDR2 are LNHDA and SQIVND (reference sequence). The V gene lost 7 bases and the J gene lost 11 bases, with 24 bases spanning the gap. CDR3: CASTPREDRALTQHF. The DNA for the CDR3 is TGTGCCAGTACCCCGAGGGAGGACCGAGCGTTGACCCAGCATTTT.

The chain carries TRBV12-3 or TRBV12-4 and TRBJ2-3; 8 positions agree with TRBD2. V was pared by 5 bases and J by 2 bases, with 6 bases of the junction left unmatched. CDR3 length equals 15 residues. The CDR3 DNA reads TGTGCCAGCAGTACTAGCGGTCGGGTCACAGATACGCAGTATTTT. It is translated as CASSTSGRVTDTQYF.

This clonotype was observed a handful of times. The rearrangement links TRBV6-1 to TRBJ2-2; 7 bases map to TRBD2. Losses at the gene ends were 8 bases for V and 7 bases for J; bases not matched to a gene: 16. This CDR3 is 16 amino acids long. Germline CDR1 and CDR2: MNHNS and SASEGT. CDR3 amino acids: CASWGGHRFLGGELFF. The CDR3 DNA is TGTGCCAGCTGGGGGGGTCACCGGTTCTTAGGCGGGGAGCTGTTTTTT.

The chain carries TRBV5-5 and TRBJ2-7, with TRBD2 identical over 10 bases. V dropped 0 bases and J dropped 3; count of bases not matched to a gene: 0. Germline CDR1 and CDR2: SGHKS and YYEKEE (reference sequence). The CDR3 totals 14 residues. CDR3 DNA sequence: TGTGCCAGCAGCTTGGCTAGCGGGAGCTACGAGCAGTACGTC. As protein: CASSLASGSYEQYV.

The J gene is TRBJ1-2, the V gene TRBV9, with D maybe TRBD1 (6 bases). This CDR3 contains 14 residues. Germline CDR1 SGDLS, CDR2 YYNGEE. V was pared by 3 bases and J by 8 bases, with 17 bases between. Here the CDR3 reads CASSAQQGFEGYTF. Written as DNA, the CDR3 is TGTGCCAGCAGCGCTCAACAGGGATTTGAGGGCTACACCTTC.

The V and J genes are TRBV11-2 and TRBJ2-1, with 7 bases lining up with TRBD2. Looked up from germline, CDR1 is SGHAT and CDR2 is FQNNGV. The CDR3 extends over 14 amino acids. The ends lost 5 bases at V and 7 bases at J; junction bases unmatched: 8. DNA of the CDR3: TGTGCCAGCAGCCTGGTGGGAGCGGGGAATGAGCAGTTCTTC. Residues: CASSLVGAGNEQFF.

This clonotype came up a few times. The chain is built from TRBV12-3 or TRBV12-4 and TRBJ1-1, with D tentatively TRBD1 (5 bases). The CDR3 is 14 amino acids. V was cut by 3 bases and J by 1 base, with 9 bases left in between. DNA of the CDR3: TGTGCCAGCAGTTTCAGGGCGGCGAACACTGAAGCTTTCTTT. Its translation: CASSFRAANTEAFF.

Only a few counts were recorded for this clonotype. The rearrangement uses TRBV5-1 and TRBJ1-6, with D unclear. This CDR3 is 13 amino acids long. The germline CDR1 and CDR2 sequences are SGHRS and YFSETQ. V was shortened by 0 bases and J by 10 bases, with 8 bases between the two germline ends. The CDR3 DNA reads TGCGCCAGCAGCTTGGCGGTTTTCTCACCCCTCCACTTT. Encoded protein: CASSLAVFSPLHF.

There are a few counts of this clonotype. The CDR3: CASSLADRATGELFF. The DNA of the CDR3 is TGTGCCAGCAGTTTAGCGGACAGGGCCACCGGGGAGCTGTTTTTT. This chain joins TRBV12-3 or TRBV12-4 and TRBJ2-2; 8 nucleotides agree with TRBD1. The ends lost 0 bases at V and 4 bases at J; junction bases unmatched: 1. The CDR3 extends over 15 amino acids.

This clonotype turned up a few times. The chain employs TRBV10-3 and TRBJ1-5, with D possibly being TRBD1 (5 bases). V lost 8 bases and J 2 bases, leaving 13 bases between the germline ends. Germline CDR1 is ENHRY and CDR2 is SYGVKD. This CDR3 region has 14 residues. CDR3 DNA: TGTGCCATCTCCAGGGAGGGTGGCAATCAGCCCCAGCATTTT. It is translated as CAISREGGNQPQHF.

The sample holds a few counts of this clonotype. The V gene is TRBV3-1, the J gene TRBJ1-6, with unresolved D. CDR3 length: 14 residues. Per the germline V gene, CDR1 is LGHDT and CDR2 is YNNKEL (reference sequence). Trimming removed 4 bases at V and 6 bases at J, with 10 bases between. The CDR3 coding sequence is TGTGCCAGCAGCCCCTCCCAGGTTAATTCACCCCTCCACTTT. It specifies CASSPSQVNSPLHF.

This clonotype occurred many times. The chain combines TRBV29-1 with TRBJ2-1; 8 positions agree with TRBD1. The CDR3 extends over 13 amino acids. V shed 7 bases and J 5 bases; nucleotides not matched to a gene: 7. The V gene's germline CDR1 is SQVTM and CDR2 ANQGSEA. The CDR3 here is CSALGQGNNEQFF. CDR3 sequence (DNA): TGCAGCGCTCTCGGACAGGGAAACAATGAGCAGTTCTTC.

The chain is built from TRBV5-1 and TRBJ2-1; 10 nucleotides align to TRBD2. From germline, CDR1 is SGHRS and CDR2 YFSETQ. There are 14 residues in the CDR3. V gave up 4 bases and J gave up 9 bases; unmatched junction bases: 7. Written as DNA, the CDR3 is TGCGCCAGCAGCGTTACCGGGACTAGCGTTGAGCAGTTCTTC. Amino acids: CASSVTGTSVEQFF.

This clonotype appeared a few times. This chain links TRBV7-2 with TRBJ1-1; D is perhaps TRBD1 (5 bases). This CDR3 contains 16 residues. The germline V gene has CDR1 SGHTA and CDR2 FQGNSA. Trimming took off 1 base at V and 0 bases at J, with 12 bases between the two ends. The CDR3 loop is CASSLDSGLMNTEAFF. For the CDR3, the DNA is TGTGCCAGCAGCTTAGATTCGGGACTTATGAACACTGAAGCTTTCTTT. The full variable domain, in which reference TRBV7-2 and TRBJ1-1 provide the parts outside the CDR3, is GAGVSQSPSNKVTEKGKDVELRCDPISGHTALYWYRQSLGQGLEFLIYFQGNSAPDKSGLPSDRFSAERTGGSVSTLTIQRTQQEDSAVYLCASSLDSGLMNTEAFFGQGTRLTVV.

This clonotype came up a few times. The J gene is TRBJ1-1, the V gene TRBV15, with 9 bases lining up with TRBD1. With V trimmed by 1 base and J by 1 base, 4 bases remained unmatched. Germline CDR1 and CDR2: LNHNV and YYDKDF (reference sequence). The length of the CDR3 is 16 residues. CDR3 sequence (DNA): TGTGCCACCAGCAGAGGGGCGGACAGGGGGAACACTGAAGCTTTCTTT. Translated: CATSRGADRGNTEAFF.

This rearrangement joins TRBV5-1 to TRBJ2-7; D possibly matches TRBD1 or TRBD2 (5 bases each). This CDR3 comprises 13 residues. Germline V gives CDR1 SGHRS, CDR2 YFSETQ. Trimming removed 2 bases from V and 5 bases from J, with 11 bases in between. The CDR3 DNA reads TGCGCCAGCAGCTTTTTTTGGGGGAACGAGCAGTACTTC. It yields the protein CASSFFWGNEQYF.